This TCR beta chain was identified in a study of blood T cell repertoires in COVID-19. As for the study in general: T cells, B-cell-depleted T cells, or PBMCs provided the cDNA or gDNA that served as material.

This clone was counted a single time. The table came from immunoSEQ multiplex PCR; TCRdb's copy has only in-frame clones and leaves some out. The sample has 150,000 to 200,000 clones, approximately 82% seen once. Germline V lookup: CDR1 SGDLS, CDR2 YYNGEE. V shed 3 bases and J 3 bases; nucleotides not matched to a gene: 3. The CDR3 covers 17 residues. Donors of Cohort 3 who recovered were those that had two negative PCRs, clearance, or symptom resolution. Input material: PBMCs or T cells enriched from blood (not recorded which). This TCR derives from a woman aged 50 to 65 who had recovered from COVID-19. The V call is TRBV9, the J call TRBJ2-6, with 13 bases aligning to TRBD2. The chain's CDR3 is CASSARTSGSGANVLTF. Written as DNA, the CDR3 is TGTGCCAGCAGCGCCCGGACTAGCGGGAGTGGGGCCAACGTCCTGACTTTC.